The 2 T cell receptor beta chains in this list originate from one sample, sequenced in a study of blood T cells in healthy people across ages. Using a J-beta primer mix together with a sample-barcoded 5' primer, a second PCR was run for about 7 to 12 cycles. MiXCR was run by TCRdb on the 5' RACE reads, yielding one entry per CDR3 protein. The data show roughly 1,300,000 distinct CDR3 sequences, with roughly 64% seen just once and more than 6% held by the top ten. Sequencing used blood. These receptors all stem from a man younger than 35 in good health.

The chain carries TRBV4-1 and TRBJ1-1; D remains ambiguous. The CDR3 has 15 residues. Germline V gene lookup returns CDR1 MGHRA and CDR2 YSYEKL. Trimming removed 5 bases at V and 0 bases at J, with 13 bases between. CDR3: CASSSYEGLNTEAFF. Here the CDR3 DNA reads TGCGCCAGCAGCTCGTACGAGGGCTTGAACACTGAAGCTTTCTTT.

The rearrangement joins TRBV3-1 to TRBJ2-1, with TRBD2 identical over 8 bases. Trimming took 3 bases from V and 8 from J; bases not matched to a gene: 9. Germline V gene sequence: CDR1 LGHDT, CDR2 YNNKEL (reference sequence). The CDR3 length is 15 residues. CDR3 bases: TGTGCCAGCAGCCAGTATATAGCGGGATTAGATGAGCAGTTCTTC. Encoded protein: CASSQYIAGLDEQFF.